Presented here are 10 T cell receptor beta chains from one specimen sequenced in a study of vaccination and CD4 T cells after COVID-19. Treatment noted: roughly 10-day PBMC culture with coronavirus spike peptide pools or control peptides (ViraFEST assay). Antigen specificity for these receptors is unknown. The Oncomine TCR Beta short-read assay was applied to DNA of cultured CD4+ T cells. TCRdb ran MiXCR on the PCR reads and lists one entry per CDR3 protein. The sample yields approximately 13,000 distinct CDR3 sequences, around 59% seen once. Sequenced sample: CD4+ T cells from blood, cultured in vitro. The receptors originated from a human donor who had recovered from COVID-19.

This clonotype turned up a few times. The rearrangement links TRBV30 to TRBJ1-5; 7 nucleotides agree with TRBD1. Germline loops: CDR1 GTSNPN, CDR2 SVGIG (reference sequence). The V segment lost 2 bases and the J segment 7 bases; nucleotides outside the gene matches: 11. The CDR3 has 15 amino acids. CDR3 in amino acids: CAWSMGQLLSQPQHF. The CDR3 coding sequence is TGTGCCTGGAGTATGGGACAGCTTCTTTCGCAGCCCCAGCATTTT.

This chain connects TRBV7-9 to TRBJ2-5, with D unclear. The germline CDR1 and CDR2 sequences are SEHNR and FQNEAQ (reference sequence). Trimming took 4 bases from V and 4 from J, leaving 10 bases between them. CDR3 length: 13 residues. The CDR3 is CASSSDGTETQYF. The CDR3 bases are TGTGCCAGCAGCTCGGACGGAACAGAGACCCAGTACTTC. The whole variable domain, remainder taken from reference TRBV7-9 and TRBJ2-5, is DTGVSQNPRHKITKRGQNVTFRCDPISEHNRLYWYRQTLGQGPEFLTYFQNEAQLEKSRLLSDRFSAERPKGSFSTLEIQRTEQGDSAMYLCASSSDGTETQYFGPGTRLLVL.

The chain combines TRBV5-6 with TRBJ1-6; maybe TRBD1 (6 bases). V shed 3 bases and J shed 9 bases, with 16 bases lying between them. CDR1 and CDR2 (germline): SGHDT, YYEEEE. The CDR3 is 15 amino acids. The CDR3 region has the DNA TGTGCCAGCAGCTCCGGACAGACCAACGGTTCACCCCTCCACTTT. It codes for CASSSGQTNGSPLHF.

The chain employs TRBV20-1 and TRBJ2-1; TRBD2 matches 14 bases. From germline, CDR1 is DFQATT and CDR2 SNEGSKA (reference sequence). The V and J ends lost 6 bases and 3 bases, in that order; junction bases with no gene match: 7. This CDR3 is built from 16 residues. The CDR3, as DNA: TGCAGTGCCCTCCGACTAGCGGGAGGGGACTACAATGAGCAGTTCTTC. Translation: CSALRLAGGDYNEQFF.

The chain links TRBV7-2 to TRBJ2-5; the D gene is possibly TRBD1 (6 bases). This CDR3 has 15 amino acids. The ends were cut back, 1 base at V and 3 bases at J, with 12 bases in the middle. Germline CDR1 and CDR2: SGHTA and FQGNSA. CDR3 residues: CASSLVGEGEETQYF. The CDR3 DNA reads TGTGCCAGCAGCTTAGTTGGCGAGGGGGAAGAGACCCAGTACTTC.

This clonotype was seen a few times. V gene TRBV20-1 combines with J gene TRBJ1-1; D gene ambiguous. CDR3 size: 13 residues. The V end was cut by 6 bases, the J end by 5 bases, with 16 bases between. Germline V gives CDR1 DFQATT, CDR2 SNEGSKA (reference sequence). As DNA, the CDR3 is TGCAGTGCCGAGGGCGAGGGAGGGACTGAAGCTTTCTTT. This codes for CSAEGEGGTEAFF.

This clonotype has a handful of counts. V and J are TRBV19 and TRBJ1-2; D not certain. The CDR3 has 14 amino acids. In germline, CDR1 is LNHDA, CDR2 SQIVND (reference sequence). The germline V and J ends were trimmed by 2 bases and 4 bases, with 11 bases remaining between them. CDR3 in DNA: TGTGCCAGTAGTATATCGTGGGCAGCCTATGGCTACACCTTC. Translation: CASSISWAAYGYTF.

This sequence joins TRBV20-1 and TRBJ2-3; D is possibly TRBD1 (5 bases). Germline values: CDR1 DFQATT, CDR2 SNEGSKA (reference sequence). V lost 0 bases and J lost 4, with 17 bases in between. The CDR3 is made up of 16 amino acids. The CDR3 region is CSARDQGGGSPDTQYF. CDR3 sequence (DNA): TGCAGTGCTAGAGATCAGGGCGGTGGAAGTCCAGATACGCAGTATTTT.

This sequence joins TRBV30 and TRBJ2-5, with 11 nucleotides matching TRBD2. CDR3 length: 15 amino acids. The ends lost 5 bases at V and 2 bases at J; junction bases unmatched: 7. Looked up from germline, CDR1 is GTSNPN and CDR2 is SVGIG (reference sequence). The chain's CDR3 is CAWGAGTSGQETQYF. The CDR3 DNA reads TGTGCCTGGGGAGCCGGGACTAGCGGACAAGAGACCCAGTACTTC.

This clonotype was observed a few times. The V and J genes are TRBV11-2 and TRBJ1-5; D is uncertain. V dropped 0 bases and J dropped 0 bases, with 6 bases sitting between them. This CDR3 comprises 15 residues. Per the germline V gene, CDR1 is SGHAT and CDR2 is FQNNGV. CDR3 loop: CASSLDIYSNQPQHF. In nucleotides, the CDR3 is TGTGCCAGCAGCTTAGACATTTATAGCAATCAGCCCCAGCATTTT.